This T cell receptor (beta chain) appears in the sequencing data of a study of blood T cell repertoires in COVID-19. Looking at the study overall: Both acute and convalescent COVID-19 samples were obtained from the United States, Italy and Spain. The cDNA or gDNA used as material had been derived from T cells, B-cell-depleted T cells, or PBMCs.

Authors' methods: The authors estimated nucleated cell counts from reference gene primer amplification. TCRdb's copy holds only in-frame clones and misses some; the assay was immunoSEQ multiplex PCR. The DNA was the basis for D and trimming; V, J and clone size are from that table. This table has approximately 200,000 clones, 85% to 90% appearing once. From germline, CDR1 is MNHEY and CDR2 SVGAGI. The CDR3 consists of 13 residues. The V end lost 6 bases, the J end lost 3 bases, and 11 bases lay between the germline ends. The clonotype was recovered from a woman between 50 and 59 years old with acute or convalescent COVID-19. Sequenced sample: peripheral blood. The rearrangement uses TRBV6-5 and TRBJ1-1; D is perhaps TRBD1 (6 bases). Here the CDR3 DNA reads TGTGCCAGCAGACGAACAGGGTACACTGAAGCTTTCTTT. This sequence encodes CASRRTGYTEAFF.